The 30 T cell receptor beta chains in this list originate from one sample, sequenced in a study of breast tumors, draining lymph nodes, adjacent tissues. A single record per CDR3 protein comes from TCRdb applying MiXCR to the multiplex PCR reads. The top ten clones hold roughly 19% of a sample with 60,000 to 75,000 distinct CDR3 sequences, 45% to 65% of them seen once. The sample comprised breast tumor tissue. The source is a female donor with breast cancer. Some clones in this sample may be carry-over from other donors' samples.

The V call is TRBV29-1, the J call TRBJ1-1; possibly TRBD1 for D (5 bases). Deletions cut 6 bases from V and 8 bases from J, with 13 bases between. The CDR3 runs 11 residues. In germline, CDR1 is SQVTM, CDR2 ANQGSEA. The CDR3: CSVSDTGEAFF. Here the CDR3 DNA reads TGCAGCGTCTCGGACACGGGAGAAGCTTTCTTT.

The table lists this clonotype with many counts. The genes are TRBV7-8 and TRBJ2-3; D gene uncertain. Germline loops: CDR1 SGHVS, CDR2 FQNEAQ. The CDR3 covers 14 residues. Trimming stripped 1 base from V and 2 bases from J, with 7 bases between. The CDR3 protein is CASSLEPSTDTQYF. The CDR3 DNA sequence: TGTGCCAGCAGCTTAGAACCATCCACAGATACGCAGTATTTT.

The CDR3 loop reads CASSTDRVYNEQFF. In DNA, the CDR3 is TGTGCCAGTAGTACGGACAGGGTCTACAATGAGCAGTTCTTC. This chain uses TRBV19 with TRBJ2-1, with 8 bases fitting TRBD1. The germline CDR1 and CDR2 sequences are LNHDA and SQIVND (reference sequence). The CDR3 is made up of 14 amino acids. Trimming took 4 bases from V and 3 from J; bases not matched to a gene: 2.

This chain uses TRBV5-5 with TRBJ2-1, with 15 bases fitting TRBD2. The CDR3 contains 19 residues. Germline loops: CDR1 SGHKS, CDR2 YYEKEE (reference sequence). Germline trimming cut 4 bases from V and 5 bases from J; bases unmatched to any gene: 13. Written as DNA, the CDR3 is TGTGCCAGCAGCAACCGTCAGGGGACTAGCGGGAGGTCCGACAATGAGCAGTTCTTC. The encoded protein is CASSNRQGTSGRSDNEQFF.

This clonotype was picked up a small number of times. V usage is TRBV20-1 and J usage is TRBJ2-7; 10 nucleotides align to TRBD2. This CDR3 spans 14 amino acids. Germline-derived CDR1 and CDR2 are DFQATT and SNEGSKA (reference sequence). Germline trimming cut 2 bases from V and 4 bases from J; bases unmatched to any gene: 5. CDR3: CSARTGLAAYEQYF. The CDR3 DNA reads TGCAGTGCTAGAACCGGACTAGCGGCATACGAGCAGTACTTC.

The J gene is TRBJ1-3, the V gene TRBV19, with D unclear. Per germline, CDR1 LNHDA and CDR2 SQIVND (reference sequence). V lost 6 bases, J lost 0 bases, and 15 bases lay in between. This CDR3 comprises 16 residues. The CDR3 spells CASRSGWLSSGNTIYF. The DNA of the CDR3 is TGTGCCAGTAGATCGGGATGGCTGAGCTCTGGAAACACCATATATTTT.

The chain links TRBV24-1 to TRBJ2-3, with D perhaps matching TRBD2 (6 bases). The germline V gene encodes CDR1 KGHDR and CDR2 SFDVKD. The CDR3 is 20 amino acids. Trimming cost V 5 bases and J 2 bases, with 28 bases left between them. The CDR3 nucleotides are TGTGCCACCAGTGCTTCTGCCGGAACCGGGAGCCGAGGGGCCACAGATACGCAGTATTTT. It codes for CATSASAGTGSRGATDTQYF.

As regards this clonotype: This could be a read error, since a much larger clone is one nucleotide away. The conserved phenylalanine or tryptophan is not found at the CDR3 terminus, so this likely reflects a read error. This CDR3 reads CATSAWRETGRETQYS. CDR3 sequence (DNA): TGTGCCACCAGTGCCTGGCGCGAAACAGGTCGAGAGACCCAGTACTCC. This chain uses TRBV24-1 with TRBJ2-5; tentative D call: TRBD1 (5 bases). CDR3 length equals 16 residues. Germline CDR1 reads KGHDR; CDR2 reads SFDVKD. Trimming took 5 bases from V and 4 from J, leaving 19 bases between them.

Points on this clonotype: This could be a read error, since a much larger clone is one nucleotide away. The chain carries TRBV19 and TRBJ1-6, with D uncertain. The CDR3 length is 17 residues. CDR1 and CDR2 (germline): LNHDA, SQIVND (reference sequence). CDR3 residues: CASSIIDGSSYNSPLPF. For the CDR3, the DNA is TGTGCCAGTAGTATCATTGACGGGAGCTCCTATAATTCACCCCTCCCCTTT.

The rearrangement links TRBV6-1 to TRBJ1-2; no clear D. This CDR3 is built from 13 residues. Germline V lookup: CDR1 MNHNS, CDR2 SASEGT. Trimming cost V 10 bases and J 4 bases, with 16 bases left between them. The CDR3 DNA reads as TGTGCCATCAGCAATCTTTTCCTCTATGGCTACACCTTC. It codes for CAISNLFLYGYTF.

The chain recombines TRBV20-1 with TRBJ1-5, with D perhaps matching TRBD1 (5 bases). Between the trimmed V and J ends, which lost 7 bases and 12 bases, there was a span of 16 bases. The CDR3 is made up of 11 amino acids. Germline CDR1 is DFQATT and CDR2 is SNEGSKA (reference sequence). The CDR3 DNA reads as TGCAGTGTACCGGACACTTCATACCAGCATTTT. Encoded protein: CSVPDTSYQHF.

Many counts were recorded for this clonotype. The chain carries TRBV20-1 and TRBJ2-3, with unresolved D. V was pared by 1 base and J by 4 bases, with 15 bases between. The germline V gene encodes CDR1 DFQATT and CDR2 SNEGSKA (reference sequence). This CDR3 contains 15 residues. The DNA of the CDR3 is TGCAGTGCTAGAGCCCCCGGTGTGTATGCAGATACGCAGTATTTT. Encoded protein: CSARAPGVYADTQYF.

This clonotype was recorded many times. The chain has TRBV6-5 and TRBJ1-5, with 7 bases lining up with TRBD1. The CDR3 totals 14 residues. The V and J ends lost 6 bases and 4 bases, in that order; junction bases with no gene match: 6. Germline CDR1 and CDR2: MNHEY and SVGAGI. CDR3 DNA sequence: TGTGCCAGCAGATCGACAGGGAAGAATCAGCCCCAGCATTTT. Amino acid sequence: CASRSTGKNQPQHF.

The rearrangement uses TRBV5-6 and TRBJ2-6, with D unresolved. This CDR3 is built from 14 residues. V was pared by 4 bases and J by 2 bases, with 7 bases between. Per the germline V gene, CDR1 is SGHDT and CDR2 is YYEEEE. DNA for the CDR3: TGTGCCAGCAGCCGGTCTGCTGGGGCCAACGTCCTGACTTTC. This sequence encodes CASSRSAGANVLTF.

This chain uses TRBV20-1 with TRBJ1-4, with D tentatively TRBD1 (5 bases). The CDR3 spans 13 residues. Germline V gene data show CDR1 as DFQATT and CDR2 as SNEGSKA (reference sequence). Trimming cost V 2 bases and J 8 bases, with 12 bases left between them. The CDR3 coding sequence is TGCAGTGCTAGAAGCGGGGGGACGGAAAAACTGTTTTTT. This encodes CSARSGGTEKLFF.

The chain carries TRBV20-1 and TRBJ2-7; 8 bases are shared with TRBD1. This CDR3 is 15 amino acids long. Germline V CDR1 and CDR2: DFQATT, SNEGSKA (reference sequence). V lost 4 bases to trimming and J lost 3 bases; unmatched junction nucleotides: 11. CDR3 in amino acids: CSAISDRGRDYEQYF. The CDR3 DNA sequence: TGCAGTGCTATAAGCGACAGGGGAAGGGACTACGAGCAGTACTTC.

The V gene is TRBV5-1, the J gene TRBJ2-5; the match to TRBD2 covers 14 bases. Germline assignment: CDR1 SGHRS and CDR2 YFSETQ. CDR3 length: 16 residues. V dropped 4 bases and J dropped 3; count of bases not matched to a gene: 5. The CDR3 DNA reads as TGCGCCAGCAGCGGTGGGACTAGCGGGAGCGAAGAGACCCAGTACTTC. It is translated as CASSGGTSGSEETQYF.

The chain has TRBV6-4 and TRBJ2-2; D not certain. Germline loops: CDR1 MRHNA, CDR2 SNTAGT. Trimming cost V 3 bases and J 0 bases, with 5 bases left between them. The CDR3 length is 14 residues. As DNA, the CDR3 is TGTGCCAGCAGTGAACAGTCGAACACCGGGGAGCTGTTTTTT. Protein sequence: CASSEQSNTGELFF.

A few counts support this clonotype. The genes are TRBV5-4 and TRBJ1-1; TRBD1 matches 8 bases. V lost 2 bases and J lost 11; bases outside the gene matches: 8. Germline CDR1 reads SGHNT; CDR2 reads YYREEE (reference sequence). The CDR3 consists of 13 residues. The CDR3 region has the DNA TGTGCCAGCAGCTTTGGACAGGGTCTATACGCTTTCTTT. It codes for CASSFGQGLYAFF.

This clonotype appeared many times. V is TRBV7-2 and J is TRBJ2-5; no reliable D call. This CDR3 comprises 14 residues. Germline CDR1 reads SGHTA; CDR2 reads FQGNSA. V was clipped by 7 bases and J by 2 bases, with 14 bases between them. The CDR3 loop reads CASTPQYRQETQYF. DNA of the CDR3: TGTGCCAGCACCCCTCAATACCGACAAGAGACCCAGTACTTC.

This clonotype was counted at least ten times. The rearrangement joins TRBV2 to TRBJ2-6, with D unresolved. V dropped 6 bases and J dropped 0 bases, with 9 bases sitting between them. The CDR3 has 15 residues. From germline, CDR1 is SNHLY and CDR2 FYNNEI. The CDR3 loop is CASSDPFSGANVLTF. The CDR3 DNA reads as TGTGCCAGCAGCGACCCTTTCTCTGGGGCCAACGTCCTGACTTTC.

The chain carries TRBV20-1 and TRBJ1-5, with D perhaps TRBD1 (5 bases). V was pared by 1 base and J by 6 bases, with 13 bases between. The CDR3 totals 14 residues. Germline V gives CDR1 DFQATT, CDR2 SNEGSKA (reference sequence). For the CDR3, the DNA is TGCAGTGCTAGAGCAACCGGGGCCAGTCAGCCCCAGCATTTT. Translation gives CSARATGASQPQHF.

This clonotype appeared many times. The rearrangement uses TRBV11-2 and TRBJ2-3, with D perhaps given as TRBD1 or TRBD2 (5 bases each). The CDR3 consists of 13 residues. V was clipped by 5 bases and J by 10 bases, with 16 bases between them. Per germline, CDR1 SGHAT and CDR2 FQNNGV. CDR3: CASSPGSWDAQYF. The CDR3 coding sequence is TGTGCCAGCAGCCCTGGGAGTTGGGACGCGCAGTATTTT.

V usage is TRBV7-8 and J usage is TRBJ1-4; D is unclear. Trimming cost V 6 bases and J 4 bases, with 6 bases left between them. Germline values: CDR1 SGHVS, CDR2 FQNEAQ. This CDR3 is built from 12 residues. The CDR3 loop reads CASSVVNEKLFF. The CDR3, as DNA: TGTGCCAGCAGTGTGGTTAATGAAAAACTGTTTTTT.

CDR3 nucleotides: TGTGCCAGCAGCTTGCAGGGCACCGGGGGGACCTACGAGCAGTACTTC. This translates into CASSLQGTGGTYEQYF. The V gene is TRBV7-3, the J gene TRBJ2-7; 7 nucleotides agree with TRBD2. Per germline, CDR1 SGHTA and CDR2 FQGTGA. Trimming removed 3 bases from V and 2 bases from J; junction bases left unmatched: 10. The CDR3 is made up of 16 amino acids.

The rearrangement uses TRBV18 and TRBJ2-1; the D is unclear. CDR3 length: 13 amino acids. Trimming cost V 5 bases and J 7 bases, with 12 bases left between them. Germline CDR1 and CDR2: KGHSH and LQKENI. CDR3 loop: CASSTERANEQFF. The CDR3 DNA reads TGTGCCAGCTCAACAGAGCGAGCGAATGAGCAGTTCTTC.

The chain employs TRBV2 and TRBJ2-2; D might be TRBD1 (6 bases). The CDR3 sequence is 13 residues long. CDR1 and CDR2 (germline): SNHLY, FYNNEI. The V end lost 5 bases, the J end lost 6 bases, and 10 bases lay between the germline ends. The CDR3: CASSLTGSGELFF. CDR3 nucleotides: TGTGCCAGCAGTCTCACAGGGTCCGGGGAGCTGTTTTTT. Full variable domain (outside the CDR3, taken from reference TRBV2 and TRBJ2-2): EPEVTQTPSHQVTQMGQEVILRCVPISNHLYFYWYRQILGQKVEFLVSFYNNEISEKSEIFDDQFSVERPDGSNFTLKIRSTKLEDSAMYFCASSLTGSGELFFGEGSRLTVL.

This chain joins TRBV4-1 and TRBJ2-7; TRBD2 matches at 14 bases. Per germline, CDR1 MGHRA and CDR2 YSYEKL. This CDR3 region has 18 residues. Losses at the gene ends were 0 bases for V and 5 bases for J; bases not matched to a gene: 9. The CDR3 spells CASSQDPPGLAGAHEQYF. DNA of the CDR3: TGCGCCAGCAGCCAAGATCCACCGGGACTAGCGGGAGCCCACGAGCAGTACTTC.

In the case of this clonotype: At one of its ends the junction is not consistent with the germline gene, which may arise from a read error. The chain has TRBV3-1 and TRBJ2-7, with D perhaps matching TRBD1 (5 bases). The germline CDR1 and CDR2 sequences are LGHDT and YNNKEL (reference sequence). The CDR3 is 14 residues long. Here the CDR3 DNA reads TGCGCCAGCAGCGTAGACGGGCAGGGCGGCGAGCAGTACTTC. Protein product: CASSVDGQGGEQYF.

About this clonotype itself: Here the CDR3 omits its conserved ending phenylalanine or tryptophan, so a read error is the likely source. V usage is TRBV5-1 and J usage is TRBJ1-1; possible D gene TRBD1, 6 bases. The CDR3 sequence is 15 residues long. Trimming shortened V by 4 bases and J by 2 bases, and 15 bases separated the two germline ends. From germline, CDR1 is SGHRS and CDR2 YFSETQ. The chain's CDR3 is CASSTTTGANTEAFL. In DNA form, the CDR3 reads TGCGCCAGCAGCACGACGACAGGAGCCAACACTGAAGCTTTCCTT.